This T cell receptor (beta chain) was sequenced during a study of cytomegalovirus exposure and HLA in healthy donors. This CDR3 has 14 residues. Trimming removed 6 bases at V and 2 bases at J, with 14 bases between. Germline-derived CDR1 and CDR2 are MNHNY and SVGAGI (reference sequence). PCR used 60 Vbeta primers and 13 Jbeta primers. The assay was immunoSEQ multiplex PCR, and TCRdb's table has in-frame clones only and misses some. The sample holds a few hundred thousand clones, 80% seen once. Sequencing input: PBMCs. The chain joins TRBV6-6 to TRBJ2-7; D perhaps matches TRBD1 (7 bases). This clonotype was sampled from a girl aged 2 to 10 in good health and CMV-seronegative. CDR3 sequence: CASRTDREAYEQYF. The CDR3, as DNA: TGTGCCAGCAGAACCGACAGGGAGGCCTACGAGCAGTACTTC.